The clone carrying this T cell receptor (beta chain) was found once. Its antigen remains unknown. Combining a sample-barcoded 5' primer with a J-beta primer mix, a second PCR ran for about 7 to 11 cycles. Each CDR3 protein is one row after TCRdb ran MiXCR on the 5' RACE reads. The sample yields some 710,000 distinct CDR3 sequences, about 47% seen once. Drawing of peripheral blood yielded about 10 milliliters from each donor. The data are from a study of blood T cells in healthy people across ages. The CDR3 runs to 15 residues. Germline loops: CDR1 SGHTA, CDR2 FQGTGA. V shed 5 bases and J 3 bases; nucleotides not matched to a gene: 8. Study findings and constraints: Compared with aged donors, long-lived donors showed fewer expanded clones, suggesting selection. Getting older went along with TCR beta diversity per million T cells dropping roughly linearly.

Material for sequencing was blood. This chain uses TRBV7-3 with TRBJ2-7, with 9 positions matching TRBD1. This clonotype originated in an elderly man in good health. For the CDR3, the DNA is TGTGCCAGCAGCACTCAACCGGGACAGGGCTACGAGCAGTACTTC. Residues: CASSTQPGQGYEQYF. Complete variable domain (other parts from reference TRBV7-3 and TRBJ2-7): GAGVSQTPSNKVTEKGKYVELRCDPISGHTALYWYRQSLGQGPEFLIYFQGTGAADDSGLPNDRFFAVRPEGSVSTLKIQRTERGDSAVYLCASSTQPGQGYEQYFGPGTRLTVT.